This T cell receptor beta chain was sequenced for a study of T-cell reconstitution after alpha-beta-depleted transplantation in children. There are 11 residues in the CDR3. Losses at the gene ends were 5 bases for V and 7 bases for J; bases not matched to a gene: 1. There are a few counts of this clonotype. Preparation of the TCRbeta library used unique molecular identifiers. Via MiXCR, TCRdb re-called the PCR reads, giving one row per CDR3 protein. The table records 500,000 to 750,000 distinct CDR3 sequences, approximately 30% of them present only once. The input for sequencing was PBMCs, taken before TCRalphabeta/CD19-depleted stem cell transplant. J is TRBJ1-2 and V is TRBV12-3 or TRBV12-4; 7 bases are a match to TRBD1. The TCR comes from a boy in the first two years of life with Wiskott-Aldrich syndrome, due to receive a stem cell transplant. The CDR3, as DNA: TGTGCCAGCAGTAACAGGGGTGGCTACACCTTC. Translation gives CASSNRGGYTF.